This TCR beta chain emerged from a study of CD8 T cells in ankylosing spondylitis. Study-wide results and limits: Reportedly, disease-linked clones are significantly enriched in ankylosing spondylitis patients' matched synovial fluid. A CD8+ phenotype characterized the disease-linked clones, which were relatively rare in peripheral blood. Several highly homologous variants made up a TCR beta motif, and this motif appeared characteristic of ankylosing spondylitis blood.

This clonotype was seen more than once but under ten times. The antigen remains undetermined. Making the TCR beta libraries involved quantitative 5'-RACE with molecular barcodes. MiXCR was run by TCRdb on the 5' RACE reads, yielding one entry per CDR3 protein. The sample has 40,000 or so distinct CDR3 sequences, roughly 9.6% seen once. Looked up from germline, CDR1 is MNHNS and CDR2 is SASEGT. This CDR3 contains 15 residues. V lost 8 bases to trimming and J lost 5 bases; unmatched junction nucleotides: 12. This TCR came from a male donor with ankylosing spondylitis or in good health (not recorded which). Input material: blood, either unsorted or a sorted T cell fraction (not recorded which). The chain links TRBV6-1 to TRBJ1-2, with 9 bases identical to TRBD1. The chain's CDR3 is CASLNTGGVRYGYTF. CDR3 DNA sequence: TGTGCCAGCCTGAATACAGGGGGCGTTCGGTATGGCTACACCTTC.